This passage covers 32 T cell receptor beta chains from one sample sequenced in a study of shared clonotypes between healthy human individuals. Generated by immunoSEQ multiplex PCR, the TCRdb table keeps only in-frame clones and is missing some. The sample contains over 2 million clones, about 95% of which appear only once. Sequenced sample: naive CD4+ T cells sorted from blood. Sample subset: CD45RA+ positively selected. Receptors originate from a man younger than 35 in good health.

In the case of this clone: Other DNA sequences from this sample encode an identical CDR3 as well. The V and J genes are TRBV7-9 and TRBJ1-1; D gene ambiguous. The V and J ends lost 0 bases and 0 bases respectively, with 5 bases between them. CDR1 and CDR2 from the germline V gene are SEHNR and FQNEAQ (reference sequence). This CDR3 contains 14 residues. The CDR3 bases are TGTGCCAGCAGCTTAGCAACACTGAACACTGAAGCTTTCTTT. It codes for CASSLATLNTEAFF. Complete variable domain (other parts from reference TRBV7-9 and TRBJ1-1): DTGVSQNPRHKITKRGQNVTFRCDPISEHNRLYWYRQTLGQGPEFLTYFQNEAQLEKSRLLSDRFSAERPKGSFSTLEIQRTEQGDSAMYLCASSLATLNTEAFFGQGTRLTVV.

The sample holds a few counts of this clone. Other DNA sequences in this sample translate to the same CDR3. CDR3 sequence (DNA): TGTGCCAGCAGTTTGCCCAACTATGGCTACACCTTC. Translation: CASSLPNYGYTF. V gene TRBV28 combines with J gene TRBJ1-2; D uncertain. Germline CDR1 and CDR2: MDHEN and SYDVKM. The CDR3 is made up of 12 amino acids. The germline V and J ends were trimmed by 3 bases and 2 bases, with 4 bases remaining between them.

The rearrangement links TRBV30 to TRBJ1-2; 8 bases are shared with TRBD1. Germline assignment: CDR1 GTSNPN and CDR2 SVGIG (reference sequence). This CDR3 has 14 amino acids. V was pared by 7 bases and J by 6 bases, with 13 bases of the junction left unmatched. CDR3 bases: TGTGCCTCCCTAACCGCGGACAGGGATAATGGCTACACCTTC. Its translation: CASLTADRDNGYTF.

This rearrangement joins TRBV18 to TRBJ2-7, with a possible D match to TRBD2 (6 bases). This CDR3 has 13 amino acids. The germline CDR1 and CDR2 sequences are KGHSH and LQKENI. V was cut by 4 bases and J by 3 bases, with 10 bases left in between. In DNA, the CDR3 is TGTGCCAGCTCACGGGAGGACGGCTACGAGCAGTACTTC. Its protein product is CASSREDGYEQYF.

The V call is TRBV4-1, the J call TRBJ2-1, with TRBD1 matching over 8 bases. CDR1 and CDR2 (germline): MGHRA, YSYEKL. V shed 4 bases and J 4 bases; nucleotides not matched to a gene: 12. CDR3 length: 17 amino acids. The CDR3 DNA follows: TGCGCCAGCAGCCCCAGCCCCGGGACAGGTTCATACAATGAGCAGTTCTTC. Its protein is CASSPSPGTGSYNEQFF.

The chain joins TRBV19 to TRBJ1-4; a possible D gene is TRBD1 (5 bases). V gave up 4 bases and J gave up 8 bases, with 17 bases separating them. This CDR3 is 15 amino acids long. Germline CDR1 is LNHDA and CDR2 is SQIVND (reference sequence). The CDR3 sequence: CASSTGGRTKEKLFF. CDR3 DNA sequence: TGTGCCAGTAGTACTGGGGGTCGTACCAAGGAAAAACTGTTTTTT.

The V call is TRBV4-1, the J call TRBJ1-4; D uncertain. CDR1 is MGHRA and CDR2 is YSYEKL in the germline V gene. The CDR3 runs to 15 residues. V dropped 4 bases and J dropped 4 bases, with 13 bases sitting between them. The CDR3 bases are TGCGCCAGCAGCCGTCAGGTTGTGGGTAATGAAAAACTGTTTTTT. Translated: CASSRQVVGNEKLFF.

The chain recombines TRBV4-1 with TRBJ2-1, with TRBD2 identical over 8 bases. Germline assignment: CDR1 MGHRA and CDR2 YSYEKL. CDR3 size: 16 residues. V was pared by 3 bases and J by 8 bases, with 12 bases of the junction left unmatched. CDR3 region: CASSQEGTRPGDEQFF. CDR3 sequence (DNA): TGCGCCAGCAGCCAGGAAGGGACTAGACCAGGAGATGAGCAGTTCTTC.

The rearrangement uses TRBV30 and TRBJ1-4; D call uncertain. The germline CDR1 and CDR2 sequences are GTSNPN and SVGIG (reference sequence). The CDR3 length is 11 residues. V was pared by 3 bases and J by 8 bases, with 7 bases between. The CDR3: CAWRGGEKLFF. As DNA, the CDR3 is TGTGCCTGGAGGGGCGGGGAAAAACTGTTTTTT.

This clone was seen more than once but under ten times. The gene calls are TRBV10-3 and TRBJ1-1; D is uncertain. V was pared by 1 base and J by 4 bases, with 7 bases between. CDR3 length: 13 amino acids. Germline values: CDR1 ENHRY, CDR2 SYGVKD. CDR3: CAISEWEGTEAFF. The CDR3 DNA reads as TGTGCCATCAGTGAGTGGGAGGGCACTGAAGCTTTCTTT.

The rearrangement links TRBV5-1 to TRBJ2-7; no firm D call. The CDR3 sequence is 14 residues long. Germline V lookup: CDR1 SGHRS, CDR2 YFSETQ. The ends were cut back, 4 bases at V and 0 bases at J, with 11 bases in the middle. This chain's CDR3 is CASSQQLDSYEQYF. Written as DNA, the CDR3 is TGCGCCAGCAGCCAACAGTTAGACTCCTACGAGCAGTACTTC.

The gene calls are TRBV2 and TRBJ2-2; D is undetermined. The CDR3 extends over 11 amino acids. Germline loops: CDR1 SNHLY, CDR2 FYNNEI. The germline V and J ends were trimmed by 6 bases and 6 bases, with 5 bases remaining between them. The CDR3 DNA reads TGTGCCAGCAGCGCCCCCGGGGAGCTGTTTTTT. Translation gives CASSAPGELFF. The full variable domain, completed using reference TRBV2 and TRBJ2-2, is EPEVTQTPSHQVTQMGQEVILRCVPISNHLYFYWYRQILGQKVEFLVSFYNNEISEKSEIFDDQFSVERPDGSNFTLKIRSTKLEDSAMYFCASSAPGELFFGEGSRLTVL.

The J gene is TRBJ1-1, the V gene TRBV5-1, with 7 bases lining up with TRBD1. The junction had 7 bases not matched to a gene; V was cut back by 2 bases and J by 0 bases. Germline lookup yields CDR1 SGHRS and CDR2 YFSETQ. The CDR3 length is 16 residues. CDR3 region: CASSFSTGVMNTEAFF. CDR3 bases: TGCGCCAGCAGCTTTTCTACAGGGGTGATGAACACTGAAGCTTTCTTT.

V usage is TRBV7-9 and J usage is TRBJ1-5; D perhaps matches TRBD1 (5 bases). V shed 4 bases and J shed 3 bases, with 16 bases lying between them. CDR1 is SEHNR, CDR2 FQNEAQ, per germline (reference sequence). The CDR3 covers 16 residues. This CDR3 reads CASSSVSGGDNQPQHF. The CDR3 DNA sequence: TGTGCCAGCAGCTCCGTATCGGGGGGTGACAATCAGCCCCAGCATTTT.

This clone was recorded many times. The chain combines TRBV29-1 with TRBJ2-7, with D possibly being TRBD1 or TRBD2 (7 bases each). The length of the CDR3 is 12 residues. Germline-derived CDR1 and CDR2 are SQVTM and ANQGSEA. The ends were cut back, 7 bases at V and 4 bases at J, with 14 bases in the middle. CDR3 in DNA: TGCAGCGCAGGGGGGGCCCCTTACGAGCAGTACTTC. Translating gives CSAGGAPYEQYF.

The rearrangement joins TRBV4-1 to TRBJ2-2; 8 bases line up with TRBD2. The CDR3 is made up of 19 amino acids. Trimming took 0 bases from V and 2 from J; bases not matched to a gene: 11. The germline CDR1 and CDR2 sequences are MGHRA and YSYEKL. The CDR3 spells CASSQDWSAGGLNTGELFF. The CDR3 coding sequence is TGCGCCAGCAGCCAAGATTGGTCGGCGGGGGGTCTAAACACCGGGGAGCTGTTTTTT.

This rearrangement joins TRBV19 to TRBJ1-5; D ambiguous. V was cut by 9 bases and J by 0 bases, with 12 bases left in between. The CDR3 has 14 amino acids. CDR1 is LNHDA and CDR2 is SQIVND in the germline V gene (reference sequence). The CDR3 DNA is TGTGCCAGCGAAGGGTATGATAGCAATCAGCCCCAGCATTTT. Translating gives CASEGYDSNQPQHF.

Concerning this clone itself: This may arise from a read error, as a much more abundant clone is one base away. Distinct nucleotide sequences in the sample also encode this CDR3. The chain has TRBV6-1 and TRBJ1-4; the D is unclear. This CDR3 contains 14 residues. Trimming left V 1 base short and J 2 bases short, with 5 bases between. Germline V gene lookup returns CDR1 MNHNS and CDR2 SASEGT. The DNA of the CDR3 is TGTGCCAGCAGTGAAGGGACTACTAATGAAAAACTGTTTTTT. This encodes CASSEGTTNEKLFF.

This sequence joins TRBV30 and TRBJ2-7; 7 bases map to TRBD2. Trimming took 0 bases from V and 4 from J; bases not matched to a gene: 9. The CDR3 has 15 amino acids. Germline CDR1 GTSNPN, CDR2 SVGIG (reference sequence). Here the CDR3 reads CAWSVWPGREYEQYF. The CDR3 DNA is TGTGCCTGGAGTGTGTGGCCAGGGAGGGAGTACGAGCAGTACTTC. Full variable domain (remainder filled in from reference TRBV30 and TRBJ2-7): SQTIHQWPATLVQPVGSPLSLECTVEGTSNPNLYWYRQAAGRGLQLLFYSVGIGQISSEVPQNLSASRPQDRQFILSSKKLLLSDSGFYLCAWSVWPGREYEQYFGPGTRLTVT.

About this clone: This CDR3 is also generated by other DNA sequences in the sample. The genes are TRBV18 and TRBJ1-6, with 11 bases aligning to TRBD1. Germline loops: CDR1 KGHSH, CDR2 LQKENI. The CDR3 sequence is 14 residues long. V gave up 6 bases and J gave up 8 bases; unmatched junction bases: 3. CDR3 in amino acids: CASSPGQGDSPLHF. The CDR3 DNA follows: TGTGCCAGCTCGCCGGGACAGGGGGATTCACCCCTCCACTTT. Full variable domain (missing parts from reference TRBV18 and TRBJ1-6): NAGVMQNPRHLVRRRGQEARLRCSPMKGHSHVYWYRQLPEEGLKFMVYLQKENIIDESGMPKERFSAEFPKEGPSILRIQQVVRGDSAAYFCASSPGQGDSPLHFGNGTRLTVT.

The chain recombines TRBV7-8 with TRBJ2-5, with D possibly matching TRBD1 (5 bases). The CDR3 consists of 16 residues. V was trimmed by 0 bases and J by 2 bases, leaving 13 bases between them. The germline gives CDR1 SGHVS, CDR2 FQNEAQ. CDR3 loop: CASSLAYGPGQETQYF. CDR3 bases: TGTGCCAGCAGCTTAGCGTACGGCCCAGGGCAAGAGACCCAGTACTTC.

The chain couples TRBV6-6 to TRBJ1-4; D is unresolved. Per germline, CDR1 MNHNY and CDR2 SVGAGI (reference sequence). The CDR3 runs to 16 residues. V was trimmed by 2 bases and J by 7 bases, leaving 17 bases between them. The CDR3 DNA follows: TGTGCCAGCAGTTACCGGTCCTCAACAGCAGGTGAAAAACTGTTTTTT. Protein sequence: CASSYRSSTAGEKLFF.

The CDR3 is CASSIVARSYEQYF. The CDR3 nucleotides read TGTGCCAGTAGTATAGTTGCTAGATCCTACGAGCAGTACTTC. The J gene is TRBJ2-7, the V gene TRBV19; no clear D gene. The CDR3 is made up of 14 amino acids. Trimming shortened V by 1 base and J by 1 base, and 8 bases separated the two germline ends. The germline V gene has CDR1 LNHDA and CDR2 SQIVND (reference sequence).

The rearrangement links TRBV20-1 to TRBJ1-2, with TRBD1 identical over 7 bases. This CDR3 has 11 residues. V dropped 6 bases and J dropped 4; count of bases not matched to a gene: 2. Germline V gives CDR1 DFQATT, CDR2 SNEGSKA (reference sequence). The CDR3 region is CSANRGYGYTF. The CDR3 DNA follows: TGCAGTGCCAACAGGGGCTATGGCTACACCTTC.

V is TRBV10-3 and J is TRBJ1-1, with D tentatively TRBD1 (6 bases). V was pared by 6 bases and J by 4 bases, with 12 bases between. The CDR3 spans 13 residues. Germline V lookup: CDR1 ENHRY, CDR2 SYGVKD. The CDR3 DNA reads as TGTGCCATCAGACAGGGTATAGTCACTGAAGCTTTCTTT. Protein product: CAIRQGIVTEAFF.

J is TRBJ1-5 and V is TRBV5-7, with 10 nucleotides matching TRBD1. TRBV5-7 belongs to the ORF category, with a function that is uncertain. This CDR3 is 16 amino acids long. V shed 2 bases, J shed 5 bases, and the junction held 7 bases outside the gene matches. The CDR3 DNA sequence: TGTGCCAGCAGCTTCCCTCGACAGGGGGCGGATCAGCCCCAGCATTTT. Amino acid sequence: CASSFPRQGADQPQHF.

J is TRBJ2-5 and V is TRBV9, with 8 nucleotides matching TRBD1. Germline lookup yields CDR1 SGDLS and CDR2 YYNGEE. CDR3 size: 14 residues. V dropped 3 bases and J dropped 1; count of bases not matched to a gene: 2. The CDR3: CASSEGTGQETQYF. The CDR3 region has the DNA TGTGCCAGCAGCGAGGGGACAGGCCAAGAGACCCAGTACTTC.

The chain has TRBV11-3 and TRBJ1-3; perhaps TRBD1 as D (5 bases). CDR3 length: 13 residues. V was cut by 5 bases and J by 4 bases, with 9 bases left in between. CDR1 is SGHNT, CDR2 YENEEA, per germline. The CDR3, as DNA: TGTGCCAGCAGCGCGGGACCAGGAAACACCATATATTTT. Amino acid sequence: CASSAGPGNTIYF.

The rearrangement links TRBV29-1 to TRBJ2-1; possible D gene TRBD2, 6 bases. Trimming took 2 bases from V and 2 from J, leaving 10 bases between them. The CDR3 sequence is 14 residues long. From germline, CDR1 is SQVTM and CDR2 ANQGSEA. CDR3 amino acids: CSVEKLATYNEQFF. DNA for the CDR3: TGCAGCGTTGAAAAACTAGCAACCTACAATGAGCAGTTCTTC.

V gene TRBV18 combines with J gene TRBJ2-3; 8 bases agree with TRBD2. V shed 3 bases, J shed 0 bases, and the junction held 5 bases outside the gene matches. CDR1 and CDR2 (germline): KGHSH, LQKENI. The CDR3 contains 16 residues. This chain's CDR3 is CASSPIAGLSTDTQYF. The CDR3 region has the DNA TGTGCCAGCTCACCGATAGCGGGGCTAAGCACAGATACGCAGTATTTT.

The chain is built from TRBV18 and TRBJ2-3; D gene ambiguous. Germline CDR1 reads KGHSH; CDR2 reads LQKENI. Trimming took 2 bases from V and 4 from J, leaving 4 bases between them. This CDR3 is 12 amino acids long. Here the CDR3 reads CASSPMPDTQYF. In DNA form, the CDR3 reads TGTGCCAGCTCACCAATGCCAGATACGCAGTATTTT.

V and J are TRBV20-1 and TRBJ2-5; no clear D. This CDR3 is built from 11 residues. Deletions cut 8 bases from V and 2 bases from J, with 9 bases between. Germline CDR1 and CDR2: DFQATT and SNEGSKA (reference sequence). This CDR3 is CSLLGQETQYF. As DNA, the CDR3 is TGCAGTCTTCTAGGGCAAGAGACCCAGTACTTC.